This TCR beta chain stems from a study of TIL therapy for anti-PD-1-resistant metastatic lung cancer. Study overall: Patients then received nivolumab; progressors got lymphodepletion, TIL and IL-2. By whole-exome sequencing, median non-synonymous tumor mutation burden was around 1.5 mutations per megabase.

About this clone itself: Antigen unknown.

This was the immunoSEQ v3 assay. Each library reached 1.5 million to 2.5 million read pairs, or 5-6 million at deep level. Assay used: immunoSEQ multiplex PCR; TCRdb lists only in-frame clones, some missing. The table has approximately 40,000 clones, more than 60% seen once; the top ten hold about 5.7%. This sample's time point: pre-treatment sample, taken before nivolumab and TIL therapy. Study-wide results and caveats: Treatment-naive, never-smoker and oncogene-addicted patients were overrepresented in this highly selected cohort.

The TCR sequence derives from a person aged 25-85 years with non-small cell lung cancer. The sequences come from blood, collected at baseline.

CDR3 in DNA: TGCGCCAGCAGCTTTGGGGGGAGCTCCTACAATGAGCAGTTCTTC. The encoded protein is CASSFGGSSYNEQFF. The chain recombines TRBV5-1 with TRBJ2-1; perhaps TRBD2 as D (6 bases). Looked up from germline, CDR1 is SGHRS and CDR2 is YFSETQ. Between the trimmed V and J ends, which lost 2 bases and 0 bases, there was a span of 9 bases. The CDR3 loop spans 15 amino acids.